This entry describes one TCR beta chain. This entry belongs to a study of blood T cell repertoires in COVID-19. Turning to the study itself: There were acute and convalescent COVID-19 samples, and they came from the United States, Italy and Spain. T cells, B-cell-depleted T cells, or PBMCs provided the cDNA or gDNA that served as material.

The authors' processing: Scientists estimated how many nucleated cells there were by amplifying reference gene primers. Data came from immunoSEQ multiplex PCR; TCRdb stores just in-frame clones and leaves some out. That table gives V, J and clone size, and the DNA gave D and trimming. The table records over 50,000 clones, about 91% of them present only once. V was pared by 5 bases and J by 0 bases, with 14 bases between. Per germline, CDR1 MNHEY and CDR2 SMNVEV (reference sequence). There are 15 residues in the CDR3. This receptor was identified in a man in his forties or fifties with active COVID-19. The chain carries TRBV27 and TRBJ2-7; possibly TRBD1 for D (6 bases). The sequenced sample was peripheral blood. The DNA for the CDR3 is TGTGCCAGCAGTCGGCGCCCAGGGGTCTCCTACGAGCAGTACTTC. It specifies CASSRRPGVSYEQYF.